This T cell receptor (beta chain) was sequenced in a study of blood T cell repertoires in COVID-19. Overall study: PBMCs, B-cell-depleted T cells, or T cells provided the cDNA or gDNA that made up the material.

The protocol was immunoSEQ multiplex PCR, while the TCRdb copy is restricted to in-frame clones and leaves out a portion. The table includes roughly 87,000 clones, roughly 83% detected once. V lost 5 bases to trimming and J lost 6 bases; unmatched junction nucleotides: 9. Germline V gene data show CDR1 as MDHEN and CDR2 as SYDVKM. The CDR3 is 14 amino acids. The chain couples TRBV28 to TRBJ2-5; TRBD1 matches at 7 bases. This receptor was taken from a man in his fifties or sixties with active COVID-19. Sequencing was done on a sample of peripheral blood. The CDR3 DNA follows: TGTGCCAGCAGTACATTGACAGGGACAAAGACCCAGTACTTC. Its protein product is CASSTLTGTKTQYF.